The TCR beta chain under discussion was sequenced for a study of T cells after yellow fever vaccination. This clonotype was detected a few times. This CDR3 comprises 14 residues. Trimming took 2 bases from V and 6 from J, leaving 12 bases between them. The germline V gene encodes CDR1 SGHDT and CDR2 YYEEEE. MiXCR, applied by TCRdb to the 5' RACE reads, yields one record per CDR3 protein. The repertoire holds about 320,000 distinct CDR3 sequences, about an eighth seen once, with roughly 3% in the top ten. Sample: CD4+ T cells sorted from PBMCs, taken 15 days after the yellow fever booster vaccination. The chain uses TRBV5-6 and TRBJ2-4, with a possible D match to TRBD1 (5 bases). The TCR originated in a man aged 18 to 35 who received the YFV17D yellow fever vaccine. CDR3 DNA: TGTGCCAGCAGCTTTCTTGGGCAGGGAAACATTCAGTACTTC. This encodes CASSFLGQGNIQYF.